The clone carrying this T cell receptor beta chain occurred many times. Its antigen is as yet unknown. Trimming left V 2 bases short and J 6 bases short, with 14 bases between. Per the germline V gene, CDR1 is SGHTA and CDR2 is FQGNSA. CDR3 length: 14 residues. This sample is drawn from a study of neurological immune-mediated disorders. Study conclusions and caveats: It was HTLV-1-associated myelopathy that showed the most TCR clonal expansion, while multiple sclerosis showed the least, falling below healthy controls.

TCRdb recomputed calls from the 5' RACE reads with MiXCR, one row per CDR3 protein. Of 33,000 or so distinct CDR3 sequences in the sample, around 7.8% are singletons; the top ten hold 4.4%. The sample taken for sequencing was PBMCs. The sequence was collected from a woman in her thirties or forties in good health. The V gene is TRBV7-2, the J gene TRBJ2-7, with TRBD2 as a possible D gene (7 bases). The CDR3 DNA reads as TGTGCCAGCAGCTTAAGGGGGAGGGCTTTCGAGCAGTACTTC. Its protein is CASSLRGRAFEQYF.